This passage covers 19 T cell receptor beta chains from one sample sequenced in a study of blood T cell repertoires in COVID-19. Produced via immunoSEQ multiplex PCR; TCRdb's table is partial and in-frame only. There are some 130,000 clones in the sample; roughly three quarters occur only once, and approximately 6% lies in the top ten. The sample comprised PBMCs or T cells enriched from blood (not recorded which). Receptor source: a woman between 50 and 59 years old who had recovered from COVID-19.

The rearrangement joins TRBV19 to TRBJ2-3; D is possibly TRBD1 (5 bases). CDR3 size: 15 residues. Germline V gives CDR1 LNHDA, CDR2 SQIVND (reference sequence). The V end was cut by 4 bases, the J end by 0 bases, with 11 bases between. The CDR3 region has the DNA TGTGCCAGTAGTAAGGTTGACAGTAGCACAGATACGCAGTATTTT. This translates into CASSKVDSSTDTQYF.

This chain connects TRBV6-5 to TRBJ1-5; 7 bases line up with TRBD1. Germline trimming cut 11 bases from V and 7 bases from J; bases unmatched to any gene: 14. Germline V CDR1 and CDR2: MNHEY, SVGAGI. The CDR3 has 14 amino acids. CDR3 DNA sequence: TGTGCCGATGGAGGAGGGGGCCCTCAGCAGCCCCAGCATTTT. This gives the protein CADGGGGPQQPQHF.

The chain has TRBV5-6 and TRBJ1-6, with 9 bases fitting TRBD1. CDR3 length: 14 amino acids. Germline V gene data show CDR1 as SGHDT and CDR2 as YYEEEE. J gave up 9 bases and V 4 bases, and 5 bases lay outside the gene matches. In DNA, the CDR3 is TGTGCCAGCAGCGGGGGACAGGGAGGTTCACCCCTCCACTTT. It encodes CASSGGQGGSPLHF.

The CDR3 region is CASKGGASGNTIYF. The CDR3 DNA reads TGTGCCAGCAAGGGGGGGGCAAGTGGAAACACCATATATTTT. V is TRBV6-5 and J is TRBJ1-3; maybe TRBD1 (6 bases). Germline V gene sequence: CDR1 MNHEY, CDR2 SVGAGI. The germline V and J ends were trimmed by 7 bases and 3 bases, with 13 bases remaining between them. The CDR3 totals 14 residues.

The chain carries TRBV5-1 and TRBJ1-1; 7 bases agree with TRBD1. CDR3 length: 16 amino acids. Trimming at V came to 2 bases and at J to 8 bases, leaving 15 bases not matched to a gene. The germline V gene has CDR1 SGHRS and CDR2 YFSETQ. The CDR3 loop reads CASSFTQVNRGLEAFF. The CDR3 coding sequence is TGCGCCAGCAGCTTTACCCAAGTCAACAGGGGATTGGAAGCTTTCTTT.

The chain carries TRBV28 and TRBJ2-7; tentatively, D is TRBD2 (7 bases). Germline V CDR1 and CDR2: MDHEN, SYDVKM. CDR3 length: 19 amino acids. The ends were cut back, 7 bases at V and 1 base at J, with 29 bases in the middle. CDR3 sequence: CASTYSVGGVRSGSYEQYF. The CDR3, as DNA: TGTGCCAGCACCTATAGTGTAGGGGGGGTTAGAAGCGGATCCTACGAGCAGTACTTC.

The chain couples TRBV5-1 to TRBJ1-6; D is unclear. V dropped 2 bases and J dropped 0 bases, with 12 bases sitting between them. Looked up from germline, CDR1 is SGHRS and CDR2 is YFSETQ. The CDR3 consists of 17 residues. The CDR3 nucleotides read TGCGCCAGCAGCTTTCGCGGGGTGAGCTCCTATAATTCACCCCTCCACTTT. Translated: CASSFRGVSSYNSPLHF.

A single count supports this clone. The chain combines TRBV18 with TRBJ2-7; no clear D. Germline-derived CDR1 and CDR2 are KGHSH and LQKENI. The germline V and J ends were trimmed by 0 bases and 5 bases, with 11 bases remaining between them. The CDR3 sequence is 14 residues long. The CDR3 loop is CASSPPMRTDEQYF. The CDR3 DNA reads TGTGCCAGCTCACCACCCATGCGAACAGACGAGCAGTACTTC.

The genes are TRBV6-6 and TRBJ2-3; possible D gene TRBD2, 5 bases. Germline V lookup: CDR1 MNHNY, CDR2 SVGAGI (reference sequence). Trimming took 2 bases from V and 3 from J, leaving 6 bases between them. The CDR3 contains 13 residues. In DNA, the CDR3 is TGTGCCAGCAGTTACCCGGGGACAGATACGCAGTATTTT. Translating it yields CASSYPGTDTQYF.

The rearrangement uses TRBV19 and TRBJ1-5; D is unresolved. This CDR3 comprises 16 residues. Per germline, CDR1 LNHDA and CDR2 SQIVND (reference sequence). Trimming cost V 5 bases and J 5 bases, with 19 bases left between them. Here the CDR3 reads CASSDNPKGVDQPQHF. For the CDR3, the DNA is TGTGCCAGTAGTGACAATCCAAAGGGAGTTGATCAGCCCCAGCATTTT.

This sequence joins TRBV28 and TRBJ1-3; D is unclear. CDR3 length equals 16 residues. Germline loops: CDR1 MDHEN, CDR2 SYDVKM. V was shortened by 7 bases and J by 2 bases, with 18 bases between the two germline ends. The CDR3 DNA follows: TGTGCCAGCACGCCCCTTCCGGGGATCCCTGGAAACACCATATATTTT. Translating gives CASTPLPGIPGNTIYF.

The rearrangement links TRBV19 to TRBJ1-5, with D maybe TRBD1 (5 bases). Trimming cost V 8 bases and J 6 bases, with 11 bases left between them. Per germline, CDR1 LNHDA and CDR2 SQIVND (reference sequence). This CDR3 comprises 12 residues. The CDR3 protein is CASSGSAQPQHF. For the CDR3, the DNA is TGTGCCAGTTCAGGGTCAGCTCAGCCCCAGCATTTT.

The rearrangement joins TRBV24-1 to TRBJ2-2; 15 positions agree with TRBD2. Losses at the gene ends were 4 bases for V and 1 base for J; bases not matched to a gene: 6. This CDR3 has 19 amino acids. CDR1 KGHDR and CDR2 SFDVKD come from the germline V gene. CDR3: CATSDRGTSGGLNTGELFF. The CDR3 coding sequence is TGTGCCACCAGTGACCGAGGGACTAGCGGGGGGCTGAACACCGGGGAGCTGTTTTTT.

This chain uses TRBV5-4 with TRBJ2-7, with TRBD2 matching 8 bases. This CDR3 spans 17 amino acids. Germline values: CDR1 SGHNT, CDR2 YYREEE (reference sequence). The J segment lost 5 bases and the V segment lost 0 bases, leaving 13 bases of the junction unmatched. CDR3 sequence: CASSLGGARGEPDEQYV. The CDR3, as DNA: TGTGCCAGCAGCTTGGGTGGTGCGCGGGGGGAACCAGACGAGCAGTACGTC.

The V gene is TRBV14, the J gene TRBJ2-7; D is undetermined. V lost 10 bases and J 3 bases, leaving 16 bases between the germline ends. Germline-derived CDR1 and CDR2 are SGHDN and FVKESK. The CDR3 spans 13 residues. The CDR3 nucleotides are TGTGCCACCCGCAGTCAGGCGAGCTACGAGCAGTACTTC. Its protein is CATRSQASYEQYF. Supplemented by reference TRBV14 and TRBJ2-7, the full variable domain reads EAGVTQFPSHSVIEKGQTVTLRCDPISGHDNLYWYRRVMGKEIKFLLHFVKESKQDESGMPNNRFLAERTGGTYSTLKVQPAELEDSGVYFCATRSQASYEQYFGPGTRLTVT.

This chain uses TRBV7-3 with TRBJ1-6; D is possibly TRBD1 (6 bases). V gave up 2 bases and J gave up 8 bases, with 16 bases separating them. This CDR3 has 16 amino acids. Per the germline V gene, CDR1 is SGHTA and CDR2 is FQGTGA. Written as DNA, the CDR3 is TGTGCCAGCAGCTTAGGACAGCCGAGGGGTGATTCACCCCTCCACTTT. It translates to CASSLGQPRGDSPLHF.

The chain has TRBV3-1 (or the pseudogene TRBV3-2) and TRBJ2-1; D possibly corresponds to TRBD2 (5 bases). The V end was cut by 0 bases, the J end by 10 bases, with 16 bases between. The CDR3 sequence is 15 residues long. CDR1 and CDR2 (germline): LGHDT, YNNKEL (reference sequence). The CDR3 loop is CASSQEVTRHGEQFF. DNA for the CDR3: TGTGCCAGCAGCCAAGAAGTAACTAGGCACGGGGAGCAGTTCTTC.

A few counts support this clone. The DNA for the CDR3 is TGTGCCAGCACTCCCGGGACAGGGGATTACAATGAGCAGTTCTTC. Amino acids: CASTPGTGDYNEQFF. The chain recombines TRBV7-6 with TRBJ2-1, with 10 bases identical to TRBD1. Trimming at V came to 7 bases and at J to 4 bases, leaving 7 bases not matched to a gene. The CDR3 runs to 15 residues. CDR1 and CDR2 from the germline V gene are SGHVS and FNYEAQ.

The rearrangement links TRBV11-2 to TRBJ2-2; D ambiguous. The CDR3 consists of 17 residues. Trimming left V 5 bases short and J 6 bases short, with 22 bases between. Germline CDR1 SGHAT, CDR2 FQNNGV. The CDR3 reads CASSLTLIGAYPGELFF. CDR3 sequence (DNA): TGTGCCAGCAGCCTGACTTTGATAGGCGCCTACCCCGGGGAGCTGTTTTTT.